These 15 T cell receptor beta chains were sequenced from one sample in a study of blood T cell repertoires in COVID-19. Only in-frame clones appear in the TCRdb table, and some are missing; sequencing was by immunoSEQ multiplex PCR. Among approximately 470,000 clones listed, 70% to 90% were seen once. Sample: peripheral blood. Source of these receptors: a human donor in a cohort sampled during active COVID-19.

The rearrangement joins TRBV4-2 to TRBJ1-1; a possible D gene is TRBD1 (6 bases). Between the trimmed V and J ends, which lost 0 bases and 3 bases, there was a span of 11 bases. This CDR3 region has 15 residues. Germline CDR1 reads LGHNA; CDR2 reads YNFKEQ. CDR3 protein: CASSQETGRYTEAFF. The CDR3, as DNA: TGTGCCAGCAGCCAAGAGACAGGAAGGTACACTGAAGCTTTCTTT.

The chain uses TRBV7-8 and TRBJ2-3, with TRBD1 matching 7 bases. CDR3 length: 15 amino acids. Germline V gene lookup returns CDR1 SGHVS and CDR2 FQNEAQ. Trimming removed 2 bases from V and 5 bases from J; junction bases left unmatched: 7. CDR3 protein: CASSLYQGDGDTQYF. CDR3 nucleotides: TGTGCCAGCAGCTTATATCAGGGGGACGGAGATACGCAGTATTTT.

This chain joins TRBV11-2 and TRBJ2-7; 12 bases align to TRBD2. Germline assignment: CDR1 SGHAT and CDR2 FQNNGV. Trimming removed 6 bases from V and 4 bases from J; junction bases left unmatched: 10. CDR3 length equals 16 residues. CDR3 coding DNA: TGTGCCAGCAGTTCACCGACTAGCGGGAGTTTGTACGAGCAGTACTTC. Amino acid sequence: CASSSPTSGSLYEQYF. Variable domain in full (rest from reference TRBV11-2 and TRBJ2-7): EAGVAQSPRYKIIEKRQSVAFWCNPISGHATLYWYQQILGQGPKLLIQFQNNGVVDDSQLPKDRFSAERLKGVDSTLKIQPAKLEDSAVYLCASSSPTSGSLYEQYFGPGTRLTVT.

This CDR3 reads CASSRDGGAGELFF. As DNA, the CDR3 is TGTGCCAGCAGCCGGGACGGGGGTGCCGGGGAGCTGTTTTTT. The J gene is TRBJ2-2, the V gene TRBV28, with D possibly TRBD2 on 6 matching bases. CDR1 and CDR2 (germline): MDHEN, SYDVKM. V gave up 6 bases and J gave up 6 bases, with 14 bases separating them. The CDR3 sequence is 14 residues long.

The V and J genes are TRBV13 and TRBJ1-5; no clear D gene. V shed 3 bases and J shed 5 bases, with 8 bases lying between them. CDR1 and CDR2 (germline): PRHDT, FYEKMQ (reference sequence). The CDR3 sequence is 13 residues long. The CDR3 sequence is CASSLKRDQPQHF. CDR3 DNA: TGTGCCAGCAGCTTGAAACGGGATCAGCCCCAGCATTTT. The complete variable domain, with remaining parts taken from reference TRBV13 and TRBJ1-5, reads AAGVIQSPRHLIKEKRETATLKCYPIPRHDTVYWYQQGPGQDPQFLISFYEKMQSDKGSIPDRFSAQQFSDYHSELNMSSLELGDSALYFCASSLKRDQPQHFGDGTRLSIL.

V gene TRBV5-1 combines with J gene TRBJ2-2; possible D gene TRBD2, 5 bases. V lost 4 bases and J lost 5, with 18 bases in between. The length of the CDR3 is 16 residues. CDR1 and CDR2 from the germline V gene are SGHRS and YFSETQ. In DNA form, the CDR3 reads TGCGCCAGCAGCCCGCGGATAGGGAGTGGGACCGGGGAGCTGTTTTTT. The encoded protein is CASSPRIGSGTGELFF. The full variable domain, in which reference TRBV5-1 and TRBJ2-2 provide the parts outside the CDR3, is KAGVTQTPRYLIKTRGQQVTLSCSPISGHRSVSWYQQTPGQGLQFLFEYFSETQRNKGNFPGRFSGRQFSNSRSEMNVSTLELGDSALYLCASSPRIGSGTGELFFGEGSRLTVL.

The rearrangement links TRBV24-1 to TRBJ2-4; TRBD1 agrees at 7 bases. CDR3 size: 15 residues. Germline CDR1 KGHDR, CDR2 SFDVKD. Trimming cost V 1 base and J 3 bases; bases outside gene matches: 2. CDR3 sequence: CATSDFWDSKNIQYF. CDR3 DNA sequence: TGTGCCACCAGTGATTTTTGGGACAGCAAAAACATTCAGTACTTC.

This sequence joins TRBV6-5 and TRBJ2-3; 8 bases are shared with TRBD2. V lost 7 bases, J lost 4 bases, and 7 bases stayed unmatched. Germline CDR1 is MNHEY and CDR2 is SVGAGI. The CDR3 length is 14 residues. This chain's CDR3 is CASNQREYPDTQYF. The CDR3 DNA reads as TGTGCCAGCAACCAGCGGGAGTACCCAGATACGCAGTATTTT.

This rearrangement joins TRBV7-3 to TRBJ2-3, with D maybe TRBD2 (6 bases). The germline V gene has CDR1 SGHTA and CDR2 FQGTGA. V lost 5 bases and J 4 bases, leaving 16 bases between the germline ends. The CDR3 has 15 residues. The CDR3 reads CASSPRGVAADTQYF. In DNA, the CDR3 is TGTGCCAGCAGCCCTCGGGGCGTAGCGGCAGATACGCAGTATTTT. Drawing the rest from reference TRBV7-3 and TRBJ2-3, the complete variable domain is GAGVSQTPSNKVTEKGKYVELRCDPISGHTALYWYRQSLGQGPEFLIYFQGTGAADDSGLPNDRFFAVRPEGSVSTLKIQRTERGDSAVYLCASSPRGVAADTQYFGPGTRLTVL.

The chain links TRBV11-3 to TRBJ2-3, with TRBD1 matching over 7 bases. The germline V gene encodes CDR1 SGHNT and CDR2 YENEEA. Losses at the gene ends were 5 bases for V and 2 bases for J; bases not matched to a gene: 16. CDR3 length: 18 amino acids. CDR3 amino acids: CASSQTRQGVFFTDTQYF. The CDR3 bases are TGTGCCAGCAGCCAGACCCGACAGGGCGTTTTTTTCACAGATACGCAGTATTTT.

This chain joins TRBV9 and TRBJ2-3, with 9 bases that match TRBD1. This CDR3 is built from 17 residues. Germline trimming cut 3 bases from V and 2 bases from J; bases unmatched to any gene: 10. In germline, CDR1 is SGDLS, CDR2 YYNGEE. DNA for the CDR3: TGTGCCAGCAGCGGACCGGGACAGGGAGCACCCACAGATACGCAGTATTTT. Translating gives CASSGPGQGAPTDTQYF.

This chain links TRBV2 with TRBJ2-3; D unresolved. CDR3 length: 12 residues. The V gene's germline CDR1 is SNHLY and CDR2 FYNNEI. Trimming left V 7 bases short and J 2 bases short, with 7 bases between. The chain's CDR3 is CASTVVTDTQYF. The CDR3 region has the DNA TGTGCCAGCACCGTTGTCACAGATACGCAGTATTTT.

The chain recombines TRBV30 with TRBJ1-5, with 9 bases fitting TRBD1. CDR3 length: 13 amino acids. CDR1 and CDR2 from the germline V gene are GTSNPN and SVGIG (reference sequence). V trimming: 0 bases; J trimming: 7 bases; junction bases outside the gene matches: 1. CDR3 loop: CAWSVGQGQPQHF. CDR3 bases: TGTGCCTGGAGTGTGGGACAGGGACAGCCCCAGCATTTT.

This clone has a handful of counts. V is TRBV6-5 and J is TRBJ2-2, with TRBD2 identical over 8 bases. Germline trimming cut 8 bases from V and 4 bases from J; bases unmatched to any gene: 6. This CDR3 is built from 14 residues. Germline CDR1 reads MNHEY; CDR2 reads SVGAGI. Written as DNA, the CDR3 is TGTGCCAGCCTATTTAGCGGGACCACCGGGGAGCTGTTTTTT. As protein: CASLFSGTTGELFF.

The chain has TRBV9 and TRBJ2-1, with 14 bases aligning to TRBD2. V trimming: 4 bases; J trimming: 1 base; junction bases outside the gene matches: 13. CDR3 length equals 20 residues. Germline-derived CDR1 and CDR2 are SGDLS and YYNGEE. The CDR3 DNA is TGTGCCAGCAGCTCCCGAGTTAAGACTAGCGGGAGGGTTTCCTACAATGAGCAGTTCTTC. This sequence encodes CASSSRVKTSGRVSYNEQFF.